The 22 T cell receptor beta chains presented below share a single source sample, sequenced in a study of blood T cells in healthy people across ages. The use of a sample-barcoded 5' primer and a J-beta primer mix characterized a second PCR of roughly 6 to 11 cycles. A single record per CDR3 protein comes from TCRdb applying MiXCR to the 5' RACE reads. The sample lists about 1.4 million distinct CDR3 sequences, approximately 60% occurring once. Sequences were obtained from blood. Receptors were obtained from a man younger than 35 in good health.

This chain joins TRBV12-3 or TRBV12-4 and TRBJ1-2, with 7 nucleotides matching TRBD1. The V and J ends lost 6 bases and 8 bases, in that order; junction bases with no gene match: 12. This CDR3 region has 14 residues. For the CDR3, the DNA is TGTGCCAGCAGCAAAGGGACAGCTTCTAAGGGCTACACCTTC. The encoded protein is CASSKGTASKGYTF.

The genes are TRBV6-2 or TRBV6-3 and TRBJ2-1, with TRBD2 matching 7 bases. The CDR3 runs 12 residues. J lost 7 bases, V lost 7 bases, and 4 bases had no gene match. Germline assignment: CDR1 MNHEY and CDR2 SVGEGT. The CDR3 protein is CASNRGVNEQFF. DNA for the CDR3: TGTGCCAGCAACCGGGGGGTTAATGAGCAGTTCTTC.

This chain uses TRBV15 with TRBJ1-2; D gene ambiguous. CDR3 size: 13 residues. The germline CDR1 and CDR2 sequences are LNHNV and YYDKDF (reference sequence). The V gene lost 5 bases and the J gene lost 5 bases, with 12 bases spanning the gap. The CDR3 loop is CATSLRQNYGYTF. The CDR3 nucleotides read TGTGCCACCAGCTTACGGCAAAATTATGGCTACACCTTC.

This sequence joins TRBV28 and TRBJ2-1, with 8 bases aligning to TRBD2. Germline CDR1 is MDHEN and CDR2 is SYDVKM. V lost 2 bases to trimming and J lost 3 bases; unmatched junction nucleotides: 6. This CDR3 contains 16 residues. CDR3 sequence: CASSLRGLAHYNEQFF. CDR3 bases: TGTGCCAGCAGTTTACGAGGACTAGCTCACTACAATGAGCAGTTCTTC.

On this clonotype: At one end, the junction sequence differs from germline, possibly due to a read error. The chain combines TRBV7-9 with TRBJ2-7; D uncertain. Germline V gene data show CDR1 as SEHNR and CDR2 as FQNEAQ (reference sequence). CDR3 size: 12 residues. The CDR3 bases are TGTGCCAACAGCCCTAGCTCCTACGAGCAGTACTTC. It specifies CANSPSSYEQYF.

V gene TRBV5-6 combines with J gene TRBJ2-1; unclear D gene. The CDR3 covers 16 residues. Trimming stripped 0 bases from V and 6 bases from J, with 16 bases between. Germline V gene data show CDR1 as SGHDT and CDR2 as YYEEEE. In DNA, the CDR3 is TGTGCCAGCAGCTTGGCCGGGCCCACCCCGGTCAATGAGCAGTTCTTC. This gives the protein CASSLAGPTPVNEQFF.

This chain links TRBV4-3 with TRBJ1-6, with unresolved D. From germline, CDR1 is LGHNA and CDR2 YSLEER. V dropped 2 bases and J dropped 0 bases, with 8 bases sitting between them. The CDR3 spans 16 residues. The CDR3 is CASSQRRSSYNSPLHF. DNA of the CDR3: TGCGCCAGCAGCCAACGTCGTAGCTCCTATAATTCACCCCTCCACTTT.

The J gene is TRBJ2-7, the V gene TRBV4-1; no reliable D call. V lost 3 bases and J 3 bases, leaving 12 bases between the germline ends. Per the germline V gene, CDR1 is MGHRA and CDR2 is YSYEKL. The CDR3 is 14 amino acids. The CDR3 DNA sequence: TGCGCCAGCAGCCAGGCACCGGCTTACTACGAGCAGTACTTC. Translation gives CASSQAPAYYEQYF.

The V call is TRBV20-1, the J call TRBJ2-7, with D perhaps TRBD2 (5 bases). Germline assignment: CDR1 DFQATT and CDR2 SNEGSKA (reference sequence). The CDR3 loop spans 15 amino acids. Trimming took off 1 base at V and 0 bases at J, with 13 bases between the two ends. The CDR3 nucleotides read TGCAGTGCTAGAGCGACGACGGGAAACTCCTACGAGCAGTACTTC. It specifies CSARATTGNSYEQYF.

The sample holds a few counts of this clonotype. V usage is TRBV6-2 or TRBV6-3 and J usage is TRBJ2-4, with unresolved D. Germline V lookup: CDR1 MNHEY, CDR2 SVGEGT. The V and J ends lost 8 bases and 6 bases respectively, with 5 bases between them. The CDR3 sequence is 10 residues long. The CDR3 loop is CASGLNIQYF. In DNA, the CDR3 is TGTGCCAGCGGCTTAAACATTCAGTACTTC.

This chain joins TRBV12-3 or TRBV12-4 and TRBJ2-4; 7 bases align to TRBD2. The tail of the sequence fits TRBJ2-7 better, so the J call may be wrong. The CDR3 runs to 15 residues. The CDR3 loop is CASSSGGGRIYEQYF. For the CDR3, the DNA is TGTGCCAGCAGTTCTGGGGGAGGGCGGATCTACGAGCAGTACTTC.

There are a few counts of this clonotype. The genes are TRBV4-3 and TRBJ1-2, with D uncertain. The CDR3 loop spans 15 amino acids. V lost 3 bases, J lost 4 bases, and 15 bases lay in between. Per the germline V gene, CDR1 is LGHNA and CDR2 is YSLEER. The CDR3 sequence is CASSQAVGGPYGYTF. The DNA of the CDR3 is TGCGCCAGCAGCCAGGCCGTCGGAGGACCCTATGGCTACACCTTC.

This clonotype was counted between two and nine times. This rearrangement joins TRBV27 to TRBJ2-1; D remains unclear. From germline, CDR1 is MNHEY and CDR2 SMNVEV (reference sequence). Trimming left V 2 bases short and J 7 bases short, with 15 bases between. This CDR3 spans 15 amino acids. The CDR3 DNA reads as TGTGCCAGCAGTTTAGATAGTGTGGTACGGAATGAGCAGTTCTTC. Translating gives CASSLDSVVRNEQFF.

This rearrangement joins TRBV7-2 to TRBJ2-7, with 9 bases fitting TRBD2. From germline, CDR1 is SGHTA and CDR2 FQGNSA. J lost 2 bases, V lost 7 bases, and 6 bases had no gene match. The CDR3 length is 14 residues. The CDR3 spells CASKIAGEPYEQYF. CDR3 nucleotides: TGTGCCAGCAAAATAGCGGGGGAACCCTACGAGCAGTACTTC.

The rearrangement joins TRBV28 to TRBJ2-7, with a possible D match to TRBD1 (5 bases). Trimming took 6 bases from V and 3 from J, leaving 15 bases between them. The CDR3 has 14 amino acids. Germline-derived CDR1 and CDR2 are MDHEN and SYDVKM. CDR3 bases: TGTGCCAGCAGAACCCAGGGATCTCTCTACGAGCAGTACTTC. It specifies CASRTQGSLYEQYF.

A few counts support this clonotype. V usage is TRBV29-1 and J usage is TRBJ2-7; perhaps TRBD1 as D (6 bases). The CDR3 covers 16 residues. V lost 4 bases, J lost 5 bases, and 24 bases lay in between. Germline V gives CDR1 SQVTM, CDR2 ANQGSEA. In DNA, the CDR3 is TGCAGCGTTGTTTTCCCCGACAGGAGGAGATGGGACGAGCAGTACTTC. Its protein product is CSVVFPDRRRWDEQYF.

The rearrangement uses TRBV6-5 and TRBJ2-1, with 8 bases identical to TRBD1. The CDR3 has 13 amino acids. Trimming took 6 bases from V and 7 from J; bases not matched to a gene: 5. Per germline, CDR1 MNHEY and CDR2 SVGAGI. The CDR3 DNA is TGTGCCAGCAGACTACAGGGGGTTAATGAGCAGTTCTTC. Amino acids: CASRLQGVNEQFF.

This clonotype has more than one count but fewer than ten. The chain carries TRBV7-9 and TRBJ2-3; 8 bases align to TRBD2. The CDR3 loop spans 15 amino acids. Trimming cost V 3 bases and J 4 bases; bases outside gene matches: 6. Germline V CDR1 and CDR2: SEHNR, FQNEAQ (reference sequence). CDR3 coding DNA: TGTGCCAGCAGCTTGGACGGGACTAGGGCAGATACGCAGTATTTT. Its translation: CASSLDGTRADTQYF. The complete variable domain, with remaining parts taken from reference TRBV7-9 and TRBJ2-3, reads DTGVSQNPRHKITKRGQNVTFRCDPISEHNRLYWYRQTLGQGPEFLTYFQNEAQLEKSRLLSDRFSAERPKGSFSTLEIQRTEQGDSAMYLCASSLDGTRADTQYFGPGTRLTVL.

The chain combines TRBV27 with TRBJ1-1; unclear D gene. V shed 10 bases and J shed 0 bases, with 15 bases lying between them. CDR1 and CDR2 from the germline V gene are MNHEY and SMNVEV (reference sequence). This CDR3 is 14 amino acids long. The CDR3 nucleotides are TGTGCCACAGCAGAAAGTAGGGTGAACACTGAAGCTTTCTTT. Protein: CATAESRVNTEAFF.

V is TRBV20-1 and J is TRBJ1-5, with TRBD1 as a possible D gene (5 bases). Trimming shortened V by 1 base and J by 0 bases, and 16 bases separated the two germline ends. The CDR3 length is 17 residues. Germline V gene sequence: CDR1 DFQATT, CDR2 SNEGSKA (reference sequence). This chain's CDR3 is CSARAGAGPSSNQPQHF. CDR3 DNA: TGCAGTGCTAGAGCCGGGGCAGGCCCCAGTAGCAATCAGCCCCAGCATTTT.

V and J are TRBV6-6 and TRBJ2-7, with D possibly TRBD1 on 5 matching bases. The V end was cut by 2 bases, the J end by 3 bases, with 14 bases between. The CDR3 covers 15 residues. The germline V gene has CDR1 MNHNY and CDR2 SVGAGI (reference sequence). The CDR3 nucleotides read TGTGCCAGCAGTTACATCAAGGGGTTAAACTACGAGCAGTACTTC. Its protein product is CASSYIKGLNYEQYF.

This clonotype was counted only a few times. The chain carries TRBV28 and TRBJ1-2, with a tentative D call TRBD1 (5 bases). The length of the CDR3 is 14 residues. From germline, CDR1 is MDHEN and CDR2 SYDVKM. V shed 3 bases and J shed 6 bases, with 14 bases lying between them. The CDR3 is CASSFYRGLDGYTF. CDR3 DNA: TGTGCCAGCAGTTTCTATCGGGGGTTGGATGGCTACACCTTC.